Below, 11 T cell receptor beta chains from the same sample are listed, as sequenced in a study of T cells in localized non-small cell lung cancer. TCRdb's copy holds only in-frame clones and misses some; the assay was immunoSEQ multiplex PCR. The repertoire includes about 33,000 clones, roughly 90% of them detected once, and roughly 2.1% sits in the top ten. This specimen consisted of peripheral blood, obtained before any cancer treatment. These receptors originate from a female donor of 60 years or more with stage I lung adenocarcinoma.

The chain recombines TRBV2 with TRBJ2-3, with TRBD2 matching 7 bases. Germline V gives CDR1 SNHLY, CDR2 FYNNEI. There are 14 residues in the CDR3. Trimming removed 4 bases from V and 4 bases from J; junction bases left unmatched: 5. In nucleotides, the CDR3 is TGTGCCAGCAGTGTACAACGGGGGGCAGATACGCAGTATTTT. This codes for CASSVQRGADTQYF.

The chain links TRBV14 to TRBJ2-2, with TRBD1 matching over 7 bases. J was trimmed by 3 bases and V by 4 bases; bases with no gene match: 8. From germline, CDR1 is SGHDN and CDR2 FVKESK. This CDR3 is 16 amino acids long. This CDR3 is CASSPFRDSYTGELFF. The CDR3 DNA is TGTGCCAGCAGCCCCTTCCGGGACAGCTACACCGGGGAGCTGTTTTTT.

This rearrangement joins TRBV28 to TRBJ2-7, with a tentative D call TRBD2 (6 bases). The CDR3 loop spans 14 amino acids. The ends were cut back, 3 bases at V and 2 bases at J, with 11 bases in the middle. From germline, CDR1 is MDHEN and CDR2 SYDVKM. CDR3 nucleotide sequence: TGTGCCAGCAGTTTGACGGGGGTTCCCTACGAGCAGTACTTC. Its translation: CASSLTGVPYEQYF.

The V gene is TRBV28, the J gene TRBJ2-5, with 7 bases identical to TRBD1. Looked up from germline, CDR1 is MDHEN and CDR2 is SYDVKM. The CDR3 runs to 13 residues. V was pared by 6 bases and J by 2 bases, with 3 bases of the junction left unmatched. This CDR3 reads CASSWDRQETQYF. Written as DNA, the CDR3 is TGTGCCAGCAGCTGGGACAGACAAGAGACCCAGTACTTC.

The gene calls are TRBV5-1 and TRBJ2-3; tentative D call: TRBD2 (6 bases). CDR3 length equals 12 residues. V dropped 8 bases and J dropped 2 bases, with 9 bases sitting between them. Germline CDR1 SGHRS, CDR2 YFSETQ. The CDR3 region is CASREDTDTQYF. In nucleotides, the CDR3 is TGCGCCAGTAGGGAGGACACAGATACGCAGTATTTT.

The chain employs TRBV19 and TRBJ1-1; D not certain. Germline CDR1 reads LNHDA; CDR2 reads SQIVND (reference sequence). The CDR3 extends over 14 amino acids. V lost 1 base, J lost 8 bases, and 14 bases lay in between. CDR3 region: CASSIAGRSKEAFF. CDR3 DNA sequence: TGTGCCAGTAGTATAGCCGGCCGATCTAAAGAAGCTTTCTTT.

The J gene is TRBJ2-5, the V gene TRBV5-6; 10 bases match TRBD2. CDR3 length: 17 amino acids. Germline V CDR1 and CDR2: SGHDT, YYEEEE. V dropped 1 base and J dropped 4; count of bases not matched to a gene: 10. The CDR3: CASSLRPGAGGSETQYF. The CDR3 DNA is TGTGCCAGCAGCTTGAGACCTGGAGCGGGGGGGTCAGAGACCCAGTACTTC.

This sequence joins TRBV5-5 and TRBJ1-1; D is unclear. V lost 5 bases to trimming and J lost 1 base, with 9 bases between them. The CDR3 consists of 13 residues. Germline loops: CDR1 SGHKS, CDR2 YYEKEE (reference sequence). CDR3 in amino acids: CASSLRTNTEAFF. In nucleotides, the CDR3 is TGTGCCAGCAGTCTCCGCACGAACACTGAAGCTTTCTTT.

This clone was counted once. The V gene is TRBV11-2, the J gene TRBJ1-1; no reliable D call. The germline gives CDR1 SGHAT, CDR2 FQNNGV. V shed 3 bases and J shed 5 bases, with 16 bases lying between them. There are 15 residues in the CDR3. The CDR3 nucleotides read TGTGCCAGCAGCTTTATGGGGTCCCCGGGGACTGAAGCTTTCTTT. Amino acids: CASSFMGSPGTEAFF.

V and J are TRBV6-6 and TRBJ2-2, with D perhaps matching TRBD1 (8 bases). V lost 5 bases and J lost 5, with 12 bases in between. Germline lookup yields CDR1 MNHNY and CDR2 SVGAGI (reference sequence). The CDR3 covers 14 residues. The DNA for the CDR3 is TGTGCCAGCAGTACAGGGGGGGGTACCGGGGAGCTGTTTTTT. Its protein is CASSTGGGTGELFF.

V usage is TRBV11-3 and J usage is TRBJ2-2; the D gene is possibly TRBD1 (5 bases). The germline gives CDR1 SGHNT, CDR2 YENEEA. V lost 8 bases and J lost 6, with 10 bases in between. The CDR3 runs 12 residues. CDR3 protein: CASGAKPGELFF. The CDR3, as DNA: TGTGCCAGCGGGGCCAAACCCGGGGAGCTGTTTTTT.